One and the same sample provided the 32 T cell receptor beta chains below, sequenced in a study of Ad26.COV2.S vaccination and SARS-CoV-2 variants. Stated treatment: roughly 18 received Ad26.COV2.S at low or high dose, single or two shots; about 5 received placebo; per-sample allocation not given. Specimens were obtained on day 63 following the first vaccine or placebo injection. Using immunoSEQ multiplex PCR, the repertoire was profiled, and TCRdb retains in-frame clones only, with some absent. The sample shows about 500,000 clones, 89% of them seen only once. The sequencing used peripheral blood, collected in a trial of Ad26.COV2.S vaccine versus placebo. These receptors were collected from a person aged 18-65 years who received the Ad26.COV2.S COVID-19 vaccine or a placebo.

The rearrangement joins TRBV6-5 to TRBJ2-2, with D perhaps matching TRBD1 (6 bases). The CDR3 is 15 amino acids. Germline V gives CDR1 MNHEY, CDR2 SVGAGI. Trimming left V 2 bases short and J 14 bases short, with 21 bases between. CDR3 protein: CASSYPGASPVRLFF. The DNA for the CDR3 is TGTGCCAGCAGTTACCCAGGGGCGAGCCCCGTCAGACTGTTTTTT.

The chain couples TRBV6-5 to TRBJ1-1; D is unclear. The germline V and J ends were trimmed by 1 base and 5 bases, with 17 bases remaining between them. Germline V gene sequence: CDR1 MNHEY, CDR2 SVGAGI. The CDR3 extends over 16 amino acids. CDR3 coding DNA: TGTGCCAGCAGTTACTTATATGTGGACGGAAGGACTGAAGCTTTCTTT. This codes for CASSYLYVDGRTEAFF.

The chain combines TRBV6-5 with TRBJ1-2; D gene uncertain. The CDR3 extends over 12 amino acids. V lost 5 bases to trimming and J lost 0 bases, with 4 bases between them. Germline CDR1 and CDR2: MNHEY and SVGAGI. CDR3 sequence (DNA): TGTGCCAGCAGTCAATCTAACTATGGCTACACCTTC. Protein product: CASSQSNYGYTF.

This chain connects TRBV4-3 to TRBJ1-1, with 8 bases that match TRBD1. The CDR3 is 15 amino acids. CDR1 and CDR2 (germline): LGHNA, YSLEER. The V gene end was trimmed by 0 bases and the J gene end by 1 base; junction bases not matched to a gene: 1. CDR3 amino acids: CASSQDGQGNTEAFF. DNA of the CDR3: TGCGCCAGCAGCCAAGACGGACAGGGGAACACTGAAGCTTTCTTT.

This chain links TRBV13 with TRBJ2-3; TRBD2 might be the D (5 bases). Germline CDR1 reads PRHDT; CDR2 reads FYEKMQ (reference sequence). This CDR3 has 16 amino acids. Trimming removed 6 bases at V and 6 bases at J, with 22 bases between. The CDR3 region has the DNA TGTGCCAGCAGTCTTAGGGTTCATACTAGGCGCGATACGCAGTATTTT. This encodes CASSLRVHTRRDTQYF.

Here the CDR3 reads CASSPGGVGYTF. CDR3 nucleotide sequence: TGTGCCAGCAGTCCGGGCGGAGTCGGCTACACCTTC. The chain is built from TRBV12-3 or TRBV12-4 and TRBJ1-2, with D hard to call. The V gene lost 5 bases and the J gene lost 8 bases, with 12 bases spanning the gap. This CDR3 is built from 12 residues.

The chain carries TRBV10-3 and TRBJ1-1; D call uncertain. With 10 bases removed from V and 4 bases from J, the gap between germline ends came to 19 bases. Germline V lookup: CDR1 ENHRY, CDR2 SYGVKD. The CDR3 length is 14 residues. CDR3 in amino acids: CATRAQIGGTEAFF. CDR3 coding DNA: TGTGCCACCCGGGCCCAAATTGGAGGCACTGAAGCTTTCTTT.

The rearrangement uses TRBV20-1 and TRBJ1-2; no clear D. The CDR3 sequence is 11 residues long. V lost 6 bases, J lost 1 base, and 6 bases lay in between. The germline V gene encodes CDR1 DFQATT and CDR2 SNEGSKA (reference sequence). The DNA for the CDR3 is TGCAGTGCCAACGTTAACTATGGCTACACCTTC. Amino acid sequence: CSANVNYGYTF.

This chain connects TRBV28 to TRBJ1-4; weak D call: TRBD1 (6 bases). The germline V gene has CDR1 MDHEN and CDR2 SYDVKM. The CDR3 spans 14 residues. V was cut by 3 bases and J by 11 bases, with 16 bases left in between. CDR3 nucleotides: TGTGCCAGCAGTTTCACGTCGGGGAGGGGGAAACTGTTTTTT. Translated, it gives CASSFTSGRGKLFF.

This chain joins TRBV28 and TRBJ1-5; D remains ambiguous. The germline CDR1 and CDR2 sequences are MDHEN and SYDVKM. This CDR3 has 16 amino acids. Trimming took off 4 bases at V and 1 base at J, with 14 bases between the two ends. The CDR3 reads CASSSPGEKSNQPQHF. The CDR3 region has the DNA TGTGCCAGCAGTTCCCCAGGAGAGAAGAGCAATCAGCCCCAGCATTTT.

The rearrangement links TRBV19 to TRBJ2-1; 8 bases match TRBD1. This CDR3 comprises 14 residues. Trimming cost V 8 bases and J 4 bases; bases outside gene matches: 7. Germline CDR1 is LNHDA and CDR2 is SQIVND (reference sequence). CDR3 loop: CASSYGTGYNEQFF. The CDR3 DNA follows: TGTGCCAGTTCCTACGGGACAGGTTACAATGAGCAGTTCTTC.

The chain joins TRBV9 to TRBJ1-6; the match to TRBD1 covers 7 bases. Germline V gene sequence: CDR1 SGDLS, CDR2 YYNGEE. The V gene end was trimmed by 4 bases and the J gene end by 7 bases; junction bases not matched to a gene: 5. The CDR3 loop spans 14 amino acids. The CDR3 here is CASSTGQRNSPLHF. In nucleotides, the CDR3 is TGTGCCAGCAGCACGGGACAGCGGAATTCACCCCTCCACTTT.

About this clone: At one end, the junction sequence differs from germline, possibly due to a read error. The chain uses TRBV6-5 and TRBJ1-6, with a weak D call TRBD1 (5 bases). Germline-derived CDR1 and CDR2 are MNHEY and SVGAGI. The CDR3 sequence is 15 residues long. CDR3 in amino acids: CASIYAHEGNSPLHF. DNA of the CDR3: TGTGCCAGCATTTACGCCCACGAGGGGAATTCACCCCTCCACTTT.

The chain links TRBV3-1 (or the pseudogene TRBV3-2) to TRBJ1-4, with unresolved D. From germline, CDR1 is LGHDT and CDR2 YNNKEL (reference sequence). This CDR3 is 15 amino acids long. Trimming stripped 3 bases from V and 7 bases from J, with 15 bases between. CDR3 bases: TGTGCCAGCAGCCATCCCTCCAGAGGCGGTGAAAAACTGTTTTTT. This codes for CASSHPSRGGEKLFF.

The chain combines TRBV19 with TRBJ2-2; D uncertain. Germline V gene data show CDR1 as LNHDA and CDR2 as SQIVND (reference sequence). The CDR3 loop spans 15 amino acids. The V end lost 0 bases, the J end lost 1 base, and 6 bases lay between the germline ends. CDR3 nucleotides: TGTGCCAGTAGTATAGATCACCTGAACACCGGGGAGCTGTTTTTT. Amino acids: CASSIDHLNTGELFF.

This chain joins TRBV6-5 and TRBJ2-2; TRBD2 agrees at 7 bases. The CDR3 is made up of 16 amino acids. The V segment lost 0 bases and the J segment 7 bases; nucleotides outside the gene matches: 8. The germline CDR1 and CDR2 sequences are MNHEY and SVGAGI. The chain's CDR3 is CASSYSAGLYVGELFF. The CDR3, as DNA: TGTGCCAGCAGTTACTCAGCGGGATTATACGTCGGGGAGCTGTTTTTT.

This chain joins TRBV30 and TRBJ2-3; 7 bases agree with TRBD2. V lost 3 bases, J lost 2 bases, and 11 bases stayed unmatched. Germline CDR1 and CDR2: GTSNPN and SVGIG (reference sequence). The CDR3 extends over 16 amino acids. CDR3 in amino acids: CAWRPLGGSVTDTQYF. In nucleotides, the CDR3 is TGTGCCTGGAGACCCCTCGGCGGGAGTGTCACAGATACGCAGTATTTT. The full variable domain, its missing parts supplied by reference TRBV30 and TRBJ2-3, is SQTIHQWPATLVQPVGSPLSLECTVEGTSNPNLYWYRQAAGRGLQLLFYSVGIGQISSEVPQNLSASRPQDRQFILSSKKLLLSDSGFYLCAWRPLGGSVTDTQYFGPGTRLTVL.

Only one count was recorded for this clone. The CDR3 bases are TGTGCCAGCAGCCAACCGGGTGAGGGCTACACCTTC. This codes for CASSQPGEGYTF. V usage is TRBV25-1 and J usage is TRBJ1-2; D is uncertain. This CDR3 region has 12 residues. Germline V CDR1 and CDR2: MGHDK, SYGVNS. The V gene lost 6 bases and the J gene lost 8 bases, with 13 bases spanning the gap.

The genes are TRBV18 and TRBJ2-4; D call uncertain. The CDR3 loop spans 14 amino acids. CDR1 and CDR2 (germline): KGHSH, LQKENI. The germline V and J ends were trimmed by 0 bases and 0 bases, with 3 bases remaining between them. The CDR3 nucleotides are TGTGCCAGCTCACCACCGGAAGCCAAAAACATTCAGTACTTC. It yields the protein CASSPPEAKNIQYF.

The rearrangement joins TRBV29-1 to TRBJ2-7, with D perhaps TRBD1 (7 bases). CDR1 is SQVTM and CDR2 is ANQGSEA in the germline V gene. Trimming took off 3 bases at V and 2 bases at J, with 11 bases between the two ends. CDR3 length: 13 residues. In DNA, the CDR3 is TGCAGCGTTGAGGGCAGGGGGGCCTACGAGCAGTACTTC. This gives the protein CSVEGRGAYEQYF.

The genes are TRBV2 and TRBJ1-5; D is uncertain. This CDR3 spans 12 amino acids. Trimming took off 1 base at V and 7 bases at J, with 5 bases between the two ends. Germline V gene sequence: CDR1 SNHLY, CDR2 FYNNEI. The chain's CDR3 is CASSEGGQPQHF. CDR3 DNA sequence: TGTGCCAGCAGTGAAGGCGGGCAGCCCCAGCATTTT. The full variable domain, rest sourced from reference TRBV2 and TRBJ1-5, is EPEVTQTPSHQVTQMGQEVILRCVPISNHLYFYWYRQILGQKVEFLVSFYNNEISEKSEIFDDQFSVERPDGSNFTLKIRSTKLEDSAMYFCASSEGGQPQHFGDGTRLSIL.

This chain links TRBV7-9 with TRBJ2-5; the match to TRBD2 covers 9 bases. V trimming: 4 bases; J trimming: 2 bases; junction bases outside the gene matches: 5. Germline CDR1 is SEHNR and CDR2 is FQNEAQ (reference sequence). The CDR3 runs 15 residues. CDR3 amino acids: CASSSRLAEQETQYF. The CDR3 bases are TGTGCCAGCAGCTCTAGACTAGCGGAACAAGAGACCCAGTACTTC.

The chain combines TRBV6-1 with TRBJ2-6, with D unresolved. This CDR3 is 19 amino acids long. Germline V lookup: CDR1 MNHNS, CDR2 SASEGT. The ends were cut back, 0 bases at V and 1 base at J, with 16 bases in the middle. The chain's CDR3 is CASSEAPTPPWSGANVLTF. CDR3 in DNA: TGTGCCAGCAGTGAAGCGCCCACACCCCCCTGGTCTGGGGCCAACGTCCTGACTTTC.

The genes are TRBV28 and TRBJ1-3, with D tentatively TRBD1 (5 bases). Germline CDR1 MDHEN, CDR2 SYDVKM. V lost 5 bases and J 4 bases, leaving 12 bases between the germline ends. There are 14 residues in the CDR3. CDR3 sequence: CASSQGVRGNTIYF. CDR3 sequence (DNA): TGTGCCAGCAGTCAGGGTGTGAGAGGAAACACCATATATTTT.

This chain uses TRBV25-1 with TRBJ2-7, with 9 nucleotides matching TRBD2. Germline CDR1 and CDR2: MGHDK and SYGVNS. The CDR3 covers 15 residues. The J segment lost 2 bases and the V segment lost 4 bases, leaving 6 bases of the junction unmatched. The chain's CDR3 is CASSVSSGETYEQYF. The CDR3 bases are TGTGCCAGCAGTGTTTCTAGCGGGGAAACCTACGAGCAGTACTTC.

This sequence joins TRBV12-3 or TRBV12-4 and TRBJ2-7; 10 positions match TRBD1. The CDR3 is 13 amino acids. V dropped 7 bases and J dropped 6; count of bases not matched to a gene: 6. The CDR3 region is CASTNRDRGEQYF. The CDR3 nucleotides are TGTGCCAGCACCAACCGGGACAGGGGCGAGCAGTACTTC.

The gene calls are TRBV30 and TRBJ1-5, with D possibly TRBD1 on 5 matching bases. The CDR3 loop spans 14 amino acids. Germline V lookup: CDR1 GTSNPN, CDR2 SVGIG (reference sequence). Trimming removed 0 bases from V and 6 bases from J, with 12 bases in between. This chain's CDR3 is CAWSVAGLGQPQHF. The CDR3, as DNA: TGTGCCTGGAGTGTGGCAGGGCTCGGTCAGCCCCAGCATTTT.

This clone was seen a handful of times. The CDR3 spells CASSGTGGNSPLHF. The CDR3 nucleotides read TGTGCCAGCAGTGGGACAGGGGGTAATTCACCCCTCCACTTT. V and J are TRBV2 and TRBJ1-6; 10 positions match TRBD1. V was clipped by 4 bases and J by 6 bases; unmatched bases: 0. The CDR3 is made up of 14 amino acids. The germline V gene encodes CDR1 SNHLY and CDR2 FYNNEI.

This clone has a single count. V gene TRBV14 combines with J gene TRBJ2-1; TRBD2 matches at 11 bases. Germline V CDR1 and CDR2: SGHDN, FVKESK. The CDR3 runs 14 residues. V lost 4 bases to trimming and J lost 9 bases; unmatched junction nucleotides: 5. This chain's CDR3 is CASSLETSGVEQFF. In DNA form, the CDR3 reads TGTGCCAGCAGCCTTGAGACTAGCGGGGTTGAGCAGTTCTTC.

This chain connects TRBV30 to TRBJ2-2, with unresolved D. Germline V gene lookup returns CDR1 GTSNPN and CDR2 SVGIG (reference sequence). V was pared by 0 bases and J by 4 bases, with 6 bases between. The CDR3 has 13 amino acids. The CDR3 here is CAWSVSGTGELFF. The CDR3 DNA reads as TGTGCCTGGAGTGTCTCGGGCACCGGGGAGCTGTTTTTT. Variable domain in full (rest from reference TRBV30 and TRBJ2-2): SQTIHQWPATLVQPVGSPLSLECTVEGTSNPNLYWYRQAAGRGLQLLFYSVGIGQISSEVPQNLSASRPQDRQFILSSKKLLLSDSGFYLCAWSVSGTGELFFGEGSRLTVL.

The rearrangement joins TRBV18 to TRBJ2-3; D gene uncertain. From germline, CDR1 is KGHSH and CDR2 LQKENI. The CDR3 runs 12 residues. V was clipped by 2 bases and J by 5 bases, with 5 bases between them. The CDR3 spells CASSPGVDTQYF. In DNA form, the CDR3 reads TGTGCCAGCTCACCAGGGGTAGATACGCAGTATTTT.

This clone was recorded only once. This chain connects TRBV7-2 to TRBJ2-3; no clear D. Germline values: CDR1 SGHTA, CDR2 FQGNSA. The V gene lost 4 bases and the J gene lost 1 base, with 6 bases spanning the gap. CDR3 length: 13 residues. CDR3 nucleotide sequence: TGTGCCAGCAGCTGGGGTCGCACAGATACGCAGTATTTT. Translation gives CASSWGRTDTQYF.